These 18 T cell receptor beta chains were sequenced from one sample in a study of blood T cell repertoires in COVID-19. Profiled with immunoSEQ multiplex PCR; TCRdb holds only in-frame clones, not every one. The sample has 65,000 to 85,000 clones, approximately 90% seen once. Specimen: peripheral blood. These receptors all come from a human donor in a cohort sampled during active COVID-19.

Remarks on this clone: The same CDR3 arises from other DNA sequences in this sample as well. The gene calls are TRBV7-2 and TRBJ2-1, with a possible D match to TRBD2 (6 bases). This CDR3 has 13 amino acids. Germline CDR1 reads SGHTA; CDR2 reads FQGNSA. V lost 1 base, J lost 6 bases, and 7 bases lay in between. CDR3 in DNA: TGTGCCAGCAGCTTAGAGGGAGGCAATGAGCAGTTCTTC. Encoded protein: CASSLEGGNEQFF.

This clone came up a few times. The rearrangement uses TRBV4-1 and TRBJ1-3; the D is unclear. The CDR3 is 15 amino acids. V gave up 1 base and J gave up 0 bases, with 7 bases separating them. CDR1 and CDR2 (germline): MGHRA, YSYEKL. CDR3: CASSQVVSSGNTIYF. CDR3 DNA sequence: TGCGCCAGCAGCCAAGTCGTGAGCTCTGGAAACACCATATATTTT.

This clone showed up just a few times. This chain uses TRBV3-1 (or the pseudogene TRBV3-2) with TRBJ1-4, with a possible D match to TRBD1 (6 bases). CDR1 is LGHDT, CDR2 YNNKEL, per germline (reference sequence). Trimming took off 2 bases at V and 7 bases at J, with 14 bases between the two ends. The length of the CDR3 is 15 residues. The CDR3 sequence: CASSQIRGGSEKLFF. The DNA for the CDR3 is TGTGCCAGCAGCCAAATAAGGGGGGGGTCTGAAAAACTGTTTTTT.

V and J are TRBV7-6 and TRBJ2-2, with TRBD1 matching over 9 bases. V was clipped by 4 bases and J by 5 bases; unmatched bases: 8. The germline V gene encodes CDR1 SGHVS and CDR2 FNYEAQ. This CDR3 has 16 amino acids. CDR3 nucleotides: TGTGCCAGCAGCTCCAACAGGGGGCTGGGTACCGGGGAGCTGTTTTTT. Amino acid sequence: CASSSNRGLGTGELFF.

The V call is TRBV2, the J call TRBJ1-1; 9 nucleotides line up with TRBD1. CDR1 is SNHLY and CDR2 is FYNNEI in the germline V gene. Trimming cost V 3 bases and J 13 bases; bases outside gene matches: 21. This CDR3 region has 17 residues. Here the CDR3 reads CASSDPGQGIGLTIGFF. DNA for the CDR3: TGTGCCAGCAGTGACCCGGGACAGGGAATCGGTTTGACTATCGGTTTCTTT.

The rearrangement uses TRBV14 and TRBJ1-2; 9 nucleotides agree with TRBD1. The CDR3 spans 16 residues. V was clipped by 4 bases and J by 7 bases; unmatched bases: 13. In germline, CDR1 is SGHDN, CDR2 FVKESK. The CDR3 region is CASSPIGIQGAGGYTF. CDR3 nucleotide sequence: TGTGCCAGCAGCCCCATTGGGATACAGGGGGCTGGTGGCTACACCTTC.

J is TRBJ1-2 and V is TRBV19, with D unresolved. V lost 3 bases and J lost 5, with 7 bases in between. In germline, CDR1 is LNHDA, CDR2 SQIVND (reference sequence). The CDR3 has 12 residues. The CDR3 nucleotides are TGTGCCAGTAGTATTGACTTTTATGGCTACACCTTC. Translated: CASSIDFYGYTF.

The chain joins TRBV5-1 to TRBJ1-6, with D hard to call. The CDR3 length is 14 residues. The V and J ends lost 1 base and 10 bases respectively, with 12 bases between them. CDR1 is SGHRS, CDR2 YFSETQ, per germline. The CDR3 is CASSLNGRGSPLHF. Here the CDR3 DNA reads TGCGCCAGCAGCTTGAACGGGAGAGGGTCACCCCTCCACTTT.

The chain combines TRBV11-2 with TRBJ2-1, with D hard to call. Trimming stripped 5 bases from V and 6 bases from J, with 17 bases between. CDR1 SGHAT and CDR2 FQNNGV come from the germline V gene. CDR3 length: 15 residues. CDR3: CASSPGPKSINEQFF. For the CDR3, the DNA is TGTGCCAGCAGCCCAGGCCCTAAGAGTATCAATGAGCAGTTCTTC.

The rearrangement joins TRBV7-2 to TRBJ2-5, with 8 bases lining up with TRBD2. This CDR3 contains 17 residues. CDR1 is SGHTA and CDR2 is FQGNSA in the germline V gene. V dropped 4 bases and J dropped 1; count of bases not matched to a gene: 11. The CDR3 nucleotides read TGTGCCAGCAGCTCCCGTCGCCGGGGGGGGCTCCAAGAGACCCAGTACTTC. It translates to CASSSRRRGGLQETQYF.

For the CDR3, the DNA is TGCGCCAGCAGCCCACTAGGGACTAGCGGGGGTCCACAAGAGACCCAGTACTTC. Translation gives CASSPLGTSGGPQETQYF. The V gene is TRBV5-1, the J gene TRBJ2-5, with 14 bases matching TRBD2. The CDR3 is 18 residues long. Looked up from germline, CDR1 is SGHRS and CDR2 is YFSETQ. J lost 2 bases, V lost 4 bases, and 10 bases had no gene match.

Only one count was recorded for this clone. The chain carries TRBV27 and TRBJ1-5; 9 positions match TRBD1. The CDR3 loop spans 15 amino acids. The V gene's germline CDR1 is MNHEY and CDR2 SMNVEV (reference sequence). The trim removed 5 bases at V and 1 base at J, leaving 3 bases unmatched. CDR3 amino acids: CASSLGTGSNQPQHF. The DNA of the CDR3 is TGTGCCAGCAGTCTCGGGACAGGGAGCAATCAGCCCCAGCATTTT.

V is TRBV3-1 (or the pseudogene TRBV3-2) and J is TRBJ2-7, with a tentative D call TRBD1 (5 bases). The germline CDR1 and CDR2 sequences are LGHDT and YNNKEL (reference sequence). Trimming took off 4 bases at V and 1 base at J, with 11 bases between the two ends. The CDR3 has 14 residues. The DNA of the CDR3 is TGTGCCAGCAGCCCATCAGGGATGTCCTACGAGCAGTACTTC. Its protein product is CASSPSGMSYEQYF.

This chain uses TRBV4-3 with TRBJ2-7; D may be TRBD1 (6 bases). Trimming stripped 1 base from V and 2 bases from J, with 12 bases between. Germline V gives CDR1 LGHNA, CDR2 YSLEER. The CDR3 sequence is 15 residues long. The CDR3 loop reads CASSQGMAGAYEQYF. CDR3 nucleotides: TGCGCCAGCAGCCAAGGTATGGCAGGGGCCTACGAGCAGTACTTC.

The chain uses TRBV5-1 and TRBJ1-6; 7 nucleotides align to TRBD1. Germline V gene lookup returns CDR1 SGHRS and CDR2 YFSETQ. V gave up 4 bases and J gave up 0 bases; unmatched junction bases: 7. This CDR3 spans 17 amino acids. The CDR3: CASSGGQTSSYNSPLHF. The DNA for the CDR3 is TGCGCCAGCAGCGGGGGACAGACGAGCTCCTATAATTCACCCCTCCACTTT.

This chain connects TRBV5-4 to TRBJ2-3, with 13 positions matching TRBD2. The CDR3 loop spans 16 amino acids. The germline CDR1 and CDR2 sequences are SGHNT and YYREEE (reference sequence). The V and J ends lost 3 bases and 2 bases, in that order; junction bases with no gene match: 3. CDR3 sequence: CASSSGTSGVTDTQYF. In DNA form, the CDR3 reads TGTGCCAGCAGCTCCGGGACTAGCGGGGTCACAGATACGCAGTATTTT.

V and J are TRBV7-2 and TRBJ2-3; 9 nucleotides agree with TRBD1. Germline V gene sequence: CDR1 SGHTA, CDR2 FQGNSA. This CDR3 is built from 15 residues. The V gene end was trimmed by 2 bases and the J gene end by 5 bases; junction bases not matched to a gene: 5. CDR3 protein: CASSLRDRAGDTQYF. The DNA for the CDR3 is TGTGCCAGCAGCTTAAGGGACAGGGCAGGAGATACGCAGTATTTT.

The V and J genes are TRBV6-1 and TRBJ1-5; weak D call: TRBD1 (6 bases). In germline, CDR1 is MNHNS, CDR2 SASEGT. Trimming left V 6 bases short and J 0 bases short, with 15 bases between. This CDR3 spans 16 amino acids. The CDR3 loop is CASREPPGDSNQPQHF. CDR3 coding DNA: TGTGCCAGCAGAGAACCCCCAGGGGATAGCAATCAGCCCCAGCATTTT.